This T cell receptor (beta chain) stems from a study of sequential checkpoint blockade in melanoma. Study-wide context: Maintenance nivolumab came after either treatment sequence. DNA from 95 or so pretreatment tumor samples underwent TCRβ immunosequencing. After nivolumab or ipilimumab alone, roughly 20 patients had week-13 rebiopsies.

TCRdb's copy holds only in-frame clones and misses some; the assay was immunoSEQ multiplex PCR. Of nearly 4,000 clones listed, around 19% are singletons. Treatment in this sample: randomized to nivolumab then ipilimumab (arm A) or the reverse (arm B). Study-wide points: Response in arm A was associated with pretreatment TIL clonality.

In germline, CDR1 is SGHRS, CDR2 YFSETQ. The CDR3 spans 17 residues. The germline V and J ends were trimmed by 0 bases and 2 bases, with 17 bases remaining between them. A note on this clone: The antigen is unknown.

The sample in question was tumor tissue (inferred from file names), obtained from a patient given nivolumab and ipilimumab in sequence. The genes are TRBV5-1 and TRBJ1-1; D unresolved. The receptor's source is a human patient with melanoma. Some clones in this sample may be carry-over from other donors' samples. The CDR3 reads CASSLGGVLGPNTEAFF. The CDR3 DNA follows: TGCGCCAGCAGCTTGGGTGGGGTTTTGGGCCCTAACACTGAAGCTTTCTTT.